This T cell receptor (beta chain) was retrieved from a study of T cell responses to AZD1222 COVID-19 vaccine. Study-level findings and limits: Breadth and depth of Spike-specific TCRs rose after two AZD1222 doses. Sampling that yielded the repertoires occurred only after the peak T cell response.

CDR3 length: 17 residues. V gave up 2 bases and J gave up 0 bases, with 15 bases separating them. CDR1 and CDR2 from the germline V gene are SGHDT and YYEEEE. This clone was seen at least ten times. What it binds is unknown. The data were produced by immunoSEQ multiplex PCR, yet TCRdb's version contains in-frame clones alone and is incomplete. The sample contains tens of thousands of clones, over 75% of which appear only once. This specimen was peripheral blood, taken on day 0 of AZD1222 vaccination. V gene TRBV5-6 combines with J gene TRBJ1-5, with D possibly being TRBD1 (5 bases). The receptor comes from an adult in good health. CDR3 in DNA: TGTGCCAGCAGCTTTTCCGCGGGACTTTATAGCAATCAGCCCCAGCATTTT. It encodes CASSFSAGLYSNQPQHF. Complete variable domain (other parts from reference TRBV5-6 and TRBJ1-5): DAGVTQSPTHLIKTRGQQVTLRCSPKSGHDTVSWYQQALGQGPQFIFQYYEEEERQRGNFPDRFSGHQFPNYSSELNVNALLLGDSALYLCASSFSAGLYSNQPQHFGDGTRLSIL.